This TCR beta chain was obtained from a study of human T cells and chemical hapten exposure. Findings and limits, study-wide: Expanded TCRs created a significantly greater count of big CDR3 similarity clusters than controls did.

Time point indicated: patch test 1, 2 weeks after DPC sensitization. Treatment in this sample: therapeutic diphenylcyclopropenone sensitization with weekly scalp DPC. In the case of this clonotype: Its antigen is currently unknown.

TCRdb recomputed calls from the RACE reads with MiXCR, one row per CDR3 protein. The data hold around 120,000 distinct CDR3 sequences, with more than 9.5% observed a single time. The CDR3 totals 12 residues. V shed 2 bases and J shed 5 bases, with 10 bases lying between them. The germline CDR1 and CDR2 sequences are DFQATT and SNEGSKA (reference sequence). The sequence was obtained from a woman in her forties with alopecia areata. Some clones in this sample may be carry-over from other donors' samples. The specimen comprised whole blood, sampled in connection with sensitization to the hapten diphenylcyclopropenone (DPC). This chain joins TRBV20-1 and TRBJ2-7; D is undetermined. The chain's CDR3 is CSARWVPHEQYF. DNA for the CDR3: TGCAGTGCTAGATGGGTACCCCACGAGCAGTACTTC.